This is a list of T cell receptor beta chains from one sample in a study of T-cell reconstitution after alpha-beta-depleted transplantation in children. In TCRdb, the PCR reads were re-called with MiXCR into one record per CDR3 protein. The profile shows approximately 230,000 distinct CDR3 sequences, about 24% of them singletons. Here the sequenced sample was PBMCs, mostly from graft donor cells, taken 360 days after TCRalphabeta/CD19-depleted stem cell transplant. The receptors derive from a female patient aged 2-15 years who had a stem cell transplant for congenital amegakaryocytic thrombocytopenia, so the T cells may come from the graft donor. Both conserved end residues are part of each CDR3. Each record gives: CDR3 protein, V gene, D gene, J gene. The D gene is left open where the match is weak.

CDR3 protein: CASSRNLGGPEKETQYF
V gene: TRBV12-3/TRBV12-4
D gene: -
J gene: TRBJ2-5

CDR3 protein: CASSGTSSYNEQFF
V gene: TRBV9
D gene: TRBD2
J gene: TRBJ2-1

CDR3 protein: CASSLALAGKDNEQFF
V gene: TRBV5-1
D gene: TRBD2
J gene: TRBJ2-1

CDR3 protein: CSVEPLGYQETQYF
V gene: TRBV29-1
D gene: -
J gene: TRBJ2-5

CDR3 protein: CASSMRDEKLFF
V gene: TRBV19
D gene: -
J gene: TRBJ1-4

CDR3 protein: CASSFGGGSGQPQHF
V gene: TRBV12-3/TRBV12-4
D gene: -
J gene: TRBJ1-5

CDR3 protein: CASRTGASSYNEQFF
V gene: TRBV12-3/TRBV12-4
D gene: TRBD1
J gene: TRBJ2-1

CDR3 protein: CATSSLARRGTQYF
V gene: TRBV15
D gene: -
J gene: TRBJ2-5

CDR3 protein: CASSQEAGGLSYEQYF
V gene: TRBV4-1
D gene: TRBD1
J gene: TRBJ2-7

CDR3 protein: CASSLGMAGTDTQYF
V gene: TRBV11-3
D gene: -
J gene: TRBJ2-3

CDR3 protein: CASSQGRQGVRNQPQHF
V gene: TRBV4-1
D gene: TRBD1
J gene: TRBJ1-5

CDR3 protein: CASSFSPAREEETQYF
V gene: TRBV7-9
D gene: -
J gene: TRBJ2-5

CDR3 protein: CASSQDLGERLLPSSYNEQFF
V gene: TRBV4-1
D gene: -
J gene: TRBJ2-1

CDR3 protein: CASSRLSYEQYF
V gene: TRBV10-2
D gene: -
J gene: TRBJ2-7

CDR3 protein: CAISERGTGGTDTQYF
V gene: TRBV10-3
D gene: TRBD1
J gene: TRBJ2-3

CDR3 protein: CASSKGHKGGDTQYF
V gene: TRBV21-1
D gene: -
J gene: TRBJ2-3

CDR3 protein: CASREGGERYEQYF
V gene: TRBV12-3/TRBV12-4
D gene: -
J gene: TRBJ2-7

CDR3 protein: CSASLAGWYNEQFF
V gene: TRBV20-1
D gene: TRBD2
J gene: TRBJ2-1

CDR3 protein: CASSRLDTGELFF
V gene: TRBV3-1
D gene: -
J gene: TRBJ2-2

CDR3 protein: CASSQDISGLAGGAYNEQFF
V gene: TRBV4-3
D gene: TRBD2
J gene: TRBJ2-1

CDR3 protein: CASSTRQGQETQYF
V gene: TRBV12-3/TRBV12-4
D gene: TRBD1
J gene: TRBJ2-5

CDR3 protein: CASSQVVAVFSYNSPLHF
V gene: TRBV4-3
D gene: -
J gene: TRBJ1-6

CDR3 protein: CASSPPGSNTGELFF
V gene: TRBV5-1
D gene: -
J gene: TRBJ2-2

CDR3 protein: CASSTPRGRETQYF
V gene: TRBV2
D gene: -
J gene: TRBJ2-5

CDR3 protein: CAISDPGLAGGIEQFF
V gene: TRBV10-3
D gene: TRBD2
J gene: TRBJ2-1

CDR3 protein: CASSLAFPPDTSNQPQHF
V gene: TRBV12-3/TRBV12-4
D gene: -
J gene: TRBJ1-5

CDR3 protein: CASSLAGRNNSPLHF
V gene: TRBV7-8
D gene: -
J gene: TRBJ1-6

CDR3 protein: CASKQGLSNEQFF
V gene: TRBV2
D gene: -
J gene: TRBJ2-1

CDR3 protein: CASRAGNSYEQYF
V gene: TRBV5-1
D gene: -
J gene: TRBJ2-7

CDR3 protein: CASRAREKGGNGELFF
V gene: TRBV2
D gene: -
J gene: TRBJ2-2

CDR3 protein: CACSDSLQETQYF
V gene: TRBV30
D gene: -
J gene: TRBJ2-5

CDR3 protein: CASGPGQGFPINTGELFF
V gene: TRBV6-2/TRBV6-3
D gene: TRBD1
J gene: TRBJ2-2

CDR3 protein: CSASGGNSYEQYF
V gene: TRBV20-1
D gene: -
J gene: TRBJ2-7

CDR3 protein: CASSLSPSVPYEQYF
V gene: TRBV11-2
D gene: -
J gene: TRBJ2-7

CDR3 protein: CASSSMPAGLVDSPLHF
V gene: TRBV5-1
D gene: -
J gene: TRBJ1-6

CDR3 protein: CSASSGFLSSTDTQYF
V gene: TRBV20-1
D gene: TRBD2
J gene: TRBJ2-3

CDR3 protein: CASSLEKTQYF
V gene: TRBV5-1
D gene: -
J gene: TRBJ2-5

CDR3 protein: CASSLQARVNEKLFF
V gene: TRBV12-3/TRBV12-4
D gene: -
J gene: TRBJ1-4

CDR3 protein: CASSYLSENTEAFF
V gene: TRBV6-2/TRBV6-3
D gene: -
J gene: TRBJ1-1

CDR3 protein: CASSDIGVAGGKTQYF
V gene: TRBV2
D gene: TRBD2
J gene: TRBJ2-5

CDR3 protein: CSVERQGNAIQYF
V gene: TRBV29-1
D gene: TRBD1
J gene: TRBJ2-4

CDR3 protein: CATGQWVFTDTQYF
V gene: TRBV15
D gene: -
J gene: TRBJ2-3

CDR3 protein: CASSPHRHLKEAFF
V gene: TRBV18
D gene: -
J gene: TRBJ1-1

CDR3 protein: CASSLDRESAETQYF
V gene: TRBV7-2
D gene: -
J gene: TRBJ2-5

CDR3 protein: CASSDWVNSNQPQHF
V gene: TRBV2
D gene: -
J gene: TRBJ1-5

CDR3 protein: CATSRDPRADLYF
V gene: TRBV15
D gene: -
J gene: TRBJ2-7

CDR3 protein: CASSQDWSGHQETQYF
V gene: TRBV4-2
D gene: -
J gene: TRBJ2-5